This T cell receptor beta chain was profiled in a study of post-analysis software for immune sequencing data. Study-wide results and caveats: There was significantly lower normalized Chao1 diversity in multiple sclerosis patients than in controls. With F measure, samples from one preparation batch clustered together strongly. About five TRBV segments, including TRBV5-6, TRBV5-1 and TRBV20-1, were more frequent in patients than controls.

Note on this clonotype: Its antigen remains unknown.

Trimming at V came to 7 bases and at J to 3 bases, leaving 8 bases not matched to a gene. Germline V gene data show CDR1 as MNHEY and CDR2 as SVGEGT. The CDR3 is 15 residues long. Unique molecular identifiers were built into the TCR beta cDNA libraries. When about 0.9 to 11 million T cells were used, they gave about 550,000 cDNA molecules. MiXCR was run by TCRdb on the PCR reads, yielding one entry per CDR3 protein. This table holds hundreds of thousands of distinct CDR3 sequences, roughly 35% found once. This clonotype was sampled from a girl between 10 and 17 years old with multiple sclerosis. The sample comprised blood. This chain links TRBV6-2 or TRBV6-3 with TRBJ2-5, with 10 bases identical to TRBD2. CDR3 in amino acids: CASIPRLAGEETQYF. CDR3 nucleotides: TGTGCCAGCATACCCCGCCTAGCGGGGGAAGAGACCCAGTACTTC.